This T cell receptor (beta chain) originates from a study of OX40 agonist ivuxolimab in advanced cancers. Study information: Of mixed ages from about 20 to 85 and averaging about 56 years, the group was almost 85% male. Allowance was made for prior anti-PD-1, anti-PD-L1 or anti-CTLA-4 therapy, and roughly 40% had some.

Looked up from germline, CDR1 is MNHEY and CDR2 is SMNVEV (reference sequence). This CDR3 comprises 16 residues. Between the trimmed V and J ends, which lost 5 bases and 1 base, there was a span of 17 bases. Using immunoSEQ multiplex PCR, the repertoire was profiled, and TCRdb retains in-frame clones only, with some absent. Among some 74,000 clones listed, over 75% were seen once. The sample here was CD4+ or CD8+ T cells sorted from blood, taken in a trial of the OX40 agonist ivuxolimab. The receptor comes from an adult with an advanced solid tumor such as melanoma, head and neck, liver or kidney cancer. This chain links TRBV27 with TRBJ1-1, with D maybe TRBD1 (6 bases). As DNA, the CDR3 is TGTGCCAGCAGTAGCCTTCCGGGACAAACGAACACTGAAGCTTTCTTT. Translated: CASSSLPGQTNTEAFF.